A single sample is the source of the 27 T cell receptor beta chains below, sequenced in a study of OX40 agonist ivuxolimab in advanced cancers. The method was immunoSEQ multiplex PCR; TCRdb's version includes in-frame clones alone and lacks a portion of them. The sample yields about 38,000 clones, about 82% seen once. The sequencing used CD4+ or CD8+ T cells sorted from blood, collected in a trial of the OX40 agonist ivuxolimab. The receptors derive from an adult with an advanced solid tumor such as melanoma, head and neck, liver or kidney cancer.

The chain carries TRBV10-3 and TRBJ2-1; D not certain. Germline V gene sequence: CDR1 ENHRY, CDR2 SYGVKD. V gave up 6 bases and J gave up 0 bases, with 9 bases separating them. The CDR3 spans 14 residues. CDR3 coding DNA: TGTGCCATCAGGACCAGCCTCTCCTACAATGAGCAGTTCTTC. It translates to CAIRTSLSYNEQFF.

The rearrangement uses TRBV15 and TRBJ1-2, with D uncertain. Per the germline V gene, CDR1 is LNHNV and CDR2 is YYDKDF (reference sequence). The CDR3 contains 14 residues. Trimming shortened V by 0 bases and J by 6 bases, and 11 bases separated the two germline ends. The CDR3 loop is CATSREGSGDGYTF. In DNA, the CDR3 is TGTGCCACCAGCAGAGAGGGGAGCGGGGATGGCTACACCTTC.

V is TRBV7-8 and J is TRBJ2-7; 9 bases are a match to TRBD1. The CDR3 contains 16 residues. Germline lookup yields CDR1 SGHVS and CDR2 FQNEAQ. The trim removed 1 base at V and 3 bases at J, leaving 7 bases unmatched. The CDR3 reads CASSLGQGQGFYEQYF. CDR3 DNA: TGTGCCAGCAGCTTAGGCCAGGGACAGGGATTCTACGAGCAGTACTTC.

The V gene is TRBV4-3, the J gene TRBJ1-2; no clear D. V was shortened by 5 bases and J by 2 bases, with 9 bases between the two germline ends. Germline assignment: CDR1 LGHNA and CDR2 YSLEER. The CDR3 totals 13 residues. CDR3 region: CASSDTTNYGYTF. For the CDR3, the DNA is TGCGCCAGCAGCGACACGACCAACTATGGCTACACCTTC.

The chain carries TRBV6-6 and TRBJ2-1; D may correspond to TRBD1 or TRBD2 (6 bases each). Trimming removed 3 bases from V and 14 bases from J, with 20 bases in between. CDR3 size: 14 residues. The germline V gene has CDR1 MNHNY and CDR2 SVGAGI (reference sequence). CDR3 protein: CASSYHNSPGEEFF. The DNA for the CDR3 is TGTGCCAGCAGTTATCACAACTCGCCAGGGGAGGAGTTCTTC.

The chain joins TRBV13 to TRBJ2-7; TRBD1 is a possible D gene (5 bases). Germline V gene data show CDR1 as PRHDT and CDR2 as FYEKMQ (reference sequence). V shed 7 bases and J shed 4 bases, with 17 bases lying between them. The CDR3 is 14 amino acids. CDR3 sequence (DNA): TGTGCCAGCAAGATCAAGGGCAGGGATTACGAGCAGTACTTC. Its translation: CASKIKGRDYEQYF.

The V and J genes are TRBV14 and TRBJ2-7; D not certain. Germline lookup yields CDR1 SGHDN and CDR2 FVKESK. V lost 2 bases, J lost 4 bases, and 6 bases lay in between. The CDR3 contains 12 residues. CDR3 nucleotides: TGTGCCAGCAGCCAAACCCAGTACGAGCAGTACTTC. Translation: CASSQTQYEQYF.

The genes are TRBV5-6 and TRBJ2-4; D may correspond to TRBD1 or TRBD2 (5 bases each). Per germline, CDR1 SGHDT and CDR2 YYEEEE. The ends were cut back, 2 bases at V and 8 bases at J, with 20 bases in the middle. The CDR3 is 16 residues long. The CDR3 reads CASSFGVGRKADIQYF. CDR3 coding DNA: TGTGCCAGCAGCTTCGGGGTGGGGCGGAAGGCCGACATTCAGTACTTC. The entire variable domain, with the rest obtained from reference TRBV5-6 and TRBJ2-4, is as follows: DAGVTQSPTHLIKTRGQQVTLRCSPKSGHDTVSWYQQALGQGPQFIFQYYEEEERQRGNFPDRFSGHQFPNYSSELNVNALLLGDSALYLCASSFGVGRKADIQYFGAGTRLSVL.

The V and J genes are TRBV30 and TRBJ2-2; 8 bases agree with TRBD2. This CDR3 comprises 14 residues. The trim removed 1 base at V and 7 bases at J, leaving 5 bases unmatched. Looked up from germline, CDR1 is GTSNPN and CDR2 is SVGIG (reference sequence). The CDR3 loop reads CAWSAGGRSGELFF. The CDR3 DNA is TGTGCCTGGAGTGCGGGGGGGCGGAGCGGGGAGCTGTTTTTT.

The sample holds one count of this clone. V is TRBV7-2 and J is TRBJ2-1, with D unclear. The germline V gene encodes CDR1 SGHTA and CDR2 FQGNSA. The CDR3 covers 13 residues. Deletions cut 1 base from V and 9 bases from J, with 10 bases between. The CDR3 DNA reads TGTGCCAGCAGCTTAGATAGATCCTCTGAGCAGTTCTTC. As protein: CASSLDRSSEQFF.

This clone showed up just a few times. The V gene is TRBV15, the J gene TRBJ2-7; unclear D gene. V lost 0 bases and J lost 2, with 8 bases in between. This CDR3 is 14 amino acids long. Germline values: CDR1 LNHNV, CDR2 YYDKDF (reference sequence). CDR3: CATSRDWPAYEQYF. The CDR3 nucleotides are TGTGCCACCAGCAGAGATTGGCCGGCCTACGAGCAGTACTTC.

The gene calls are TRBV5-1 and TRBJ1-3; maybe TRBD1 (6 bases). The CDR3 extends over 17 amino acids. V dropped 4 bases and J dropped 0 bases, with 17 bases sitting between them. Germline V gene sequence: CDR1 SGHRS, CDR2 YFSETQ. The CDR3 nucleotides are TGCGCCAGCAGCAAATACCCGGGACAAGACTCTGGAAACACCATATATTTT. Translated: CASSKYPGQDSGNTIYF.

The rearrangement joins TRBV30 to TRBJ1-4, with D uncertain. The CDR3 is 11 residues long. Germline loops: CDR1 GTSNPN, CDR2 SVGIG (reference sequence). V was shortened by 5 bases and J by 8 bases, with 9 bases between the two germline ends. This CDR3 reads CAWGSGEKLFF. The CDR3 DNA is TGTGCCTGGGGTTCGGGGGAAAAACTGTTTTTT.

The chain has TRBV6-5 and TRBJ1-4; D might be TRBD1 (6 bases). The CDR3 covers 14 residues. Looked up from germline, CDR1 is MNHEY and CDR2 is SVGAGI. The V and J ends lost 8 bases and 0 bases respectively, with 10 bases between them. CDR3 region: CASRRTATNEKLFF. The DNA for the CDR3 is TGTGCCAGCCGACGGACAGCAACTAATGAAAAACTGTTTTTT.

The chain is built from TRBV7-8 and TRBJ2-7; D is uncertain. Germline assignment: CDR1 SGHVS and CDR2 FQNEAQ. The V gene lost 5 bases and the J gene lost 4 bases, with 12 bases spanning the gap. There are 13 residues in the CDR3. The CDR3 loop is CASSAVGGYEQYF. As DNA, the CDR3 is TGTGCCAGCAGCGCGGTCGGCGGTTACGAGCAGTACTTC.

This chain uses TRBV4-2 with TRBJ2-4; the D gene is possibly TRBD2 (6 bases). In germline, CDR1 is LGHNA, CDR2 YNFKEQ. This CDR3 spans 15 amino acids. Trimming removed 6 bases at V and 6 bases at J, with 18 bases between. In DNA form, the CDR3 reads TGTGCCAGCAGGGGTAGCGACTTCGGGGGAAACATTCAGTACTTC. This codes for CASRGSDFGGNIQYF.

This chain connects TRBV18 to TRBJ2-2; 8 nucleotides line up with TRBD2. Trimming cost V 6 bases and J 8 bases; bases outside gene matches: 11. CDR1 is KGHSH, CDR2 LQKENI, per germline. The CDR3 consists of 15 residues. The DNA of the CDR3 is TGTGCCAGCTCGGACGGACTAGCCTGGTCTGGGGAGCTGTTTTTT. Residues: CASSDGLAWSGELFF.

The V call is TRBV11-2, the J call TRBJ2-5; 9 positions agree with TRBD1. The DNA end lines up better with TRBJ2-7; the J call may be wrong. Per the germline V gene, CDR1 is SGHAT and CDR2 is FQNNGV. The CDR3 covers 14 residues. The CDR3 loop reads CASSPTGGAYEQYF. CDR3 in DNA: TGTGCCAGCAGCCCGACAGGGGGGGCCTACGAGCAGTACTTC.

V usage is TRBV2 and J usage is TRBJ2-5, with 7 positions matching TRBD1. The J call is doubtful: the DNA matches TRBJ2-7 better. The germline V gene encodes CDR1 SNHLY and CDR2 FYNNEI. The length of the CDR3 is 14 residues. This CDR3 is CASRGLRTGYEQYF. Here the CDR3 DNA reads TGTGCCAGCAGAGGGCTTCGGACAGGCTACGAGCAGTACTTC.

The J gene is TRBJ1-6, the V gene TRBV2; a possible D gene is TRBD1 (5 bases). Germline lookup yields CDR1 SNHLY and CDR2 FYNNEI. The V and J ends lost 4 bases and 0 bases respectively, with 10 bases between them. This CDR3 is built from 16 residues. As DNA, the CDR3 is TGTGCCAGCAGTGTGGGGCAGGGCTCCTATAATTCACCCCTCCACTTT. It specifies CASSVGQGSYNSPLHF.

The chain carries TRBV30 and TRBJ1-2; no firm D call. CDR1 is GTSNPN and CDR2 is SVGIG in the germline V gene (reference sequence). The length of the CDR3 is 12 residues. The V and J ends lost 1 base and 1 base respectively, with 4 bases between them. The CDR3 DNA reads TGTGCCTGGAGTGACAGTAACTATGGCTACACCTTC. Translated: CAWSDSNYGYTF.

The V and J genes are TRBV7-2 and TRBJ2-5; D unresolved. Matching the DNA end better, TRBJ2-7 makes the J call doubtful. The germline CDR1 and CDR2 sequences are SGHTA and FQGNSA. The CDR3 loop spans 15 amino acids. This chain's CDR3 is CASSLFTGSSYEQYF. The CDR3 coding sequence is TGTGCCAGCAGCTTATTCACGGGCAGCTCCTACGAGCAGTACTTC.

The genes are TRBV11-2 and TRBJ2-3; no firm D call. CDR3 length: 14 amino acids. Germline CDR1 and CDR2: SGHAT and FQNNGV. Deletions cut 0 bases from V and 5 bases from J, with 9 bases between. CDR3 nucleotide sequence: TGTGCCAGCAGCTTAGAGGGGAACGGAGATACGCAGTATTTT. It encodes CASSLEGNGDTQYF.

The CDR3 loop is CASSSPGQGSSYEQYF. The DNA for the CDR3 is TGTGCCAGCAGTTCACCGGGACAGGGGAGCTCCTACGAGCAGTACTTC. J is TRBJ2-7 and V is TRBV5-4; 10 nucleotides align to TRBD1. The CDR3 totals 16 residues. Germline values: CDR1 SGHNT, CDR2 YYREEE (reference sequence). After removal of 5 bases from V and 0 bases from J, the junction contained 8 bases not matched to a gene.

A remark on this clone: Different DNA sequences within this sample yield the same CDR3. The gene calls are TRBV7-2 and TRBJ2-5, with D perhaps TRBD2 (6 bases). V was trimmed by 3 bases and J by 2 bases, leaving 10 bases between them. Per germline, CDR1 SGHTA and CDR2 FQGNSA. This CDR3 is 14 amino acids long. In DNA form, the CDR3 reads TGTGCCAGCAGCTTGTCGCGGGGACAAGAGACCCAGTACTTC. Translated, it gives CASSLSRGQETQYF.

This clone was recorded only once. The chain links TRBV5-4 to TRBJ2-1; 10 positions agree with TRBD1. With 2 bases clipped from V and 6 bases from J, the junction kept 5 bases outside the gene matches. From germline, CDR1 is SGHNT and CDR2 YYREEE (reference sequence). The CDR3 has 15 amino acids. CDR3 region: CASSLRQGAPNEQFF. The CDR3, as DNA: TGTGCCAGCAGCTTAAGACAGGGGGCCCCCAATGAGCAGTTCTTC. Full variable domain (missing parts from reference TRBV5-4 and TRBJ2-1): ETGVTQSPTHLIKTRGQQVTLRCSSQSGHNTVSWYQQALGQGPQFIFQYYREEENGRGNFPPRFSGLQFPNYSSELNVNALELDDSALYLCASSLRQGAPNEQFFGPGTRLTVL.

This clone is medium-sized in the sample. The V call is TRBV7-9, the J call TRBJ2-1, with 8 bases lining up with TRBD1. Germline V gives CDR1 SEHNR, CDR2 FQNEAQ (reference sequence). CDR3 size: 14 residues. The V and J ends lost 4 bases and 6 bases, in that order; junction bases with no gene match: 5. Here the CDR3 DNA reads TGTGCCAGCAGCTCCTCCGGGACAGGCAATGAGCAGTTCTTC. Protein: CASSSSGTGNEQFF.